The 22 T cell receptor beta chains in this list originate from one sample, sequenced in a study of T-cell reconstitution after alpha-beta-depleted transplantation in children. A TCRbeta library incorporating unique molecular identifiers was prepared. One entry per CDR3 protein results from TCRdb running MiXCR on the PCR reads. The repertoire has more than 200,000 distinct CDR3 sequences, about 25% of them found once; the top ten carry about 2.6%. The material was PBMCs, obtained before TCRalphabeta/CD19-depleted stem cell transplant. Receptors were obtained from a girl aged 2 to 10 with Fanconi anemia, due to receive a stem cell transplant.

Only a few counts were recorded for this clonotype. V is TRBV10-1 and J is TRBJ2-1; 8 bases align to TRBD1. The ends lost 6 bases at V and 4 bases at J; junction bases unmatched: 8. The CDR3 length is 15 residues. Germline V CDR1 and CDR2: WNHNN, SYGVQD (reference sequence). The CDR3 protein is CASSDGTGGYNEQFF. CDR3 sequence (DNA): TGCGCCAGCAGCGATGGGACAGGAGGATACAATGAGCAGTTCTTC.

Ten or more counts support this clonotype. This chain links TRBV20-1 with TRBJ1-5; 9 bases are a match to TRBD1. Germline trimming cut 6 bases from V and 3 bases from J; bases unmatched to any gene: 9. Germline V lookup: CDR1 DFQATT, CDR2 SNEGSKA (reference sequence). The CDR3 sequence is 15 residues long. The DNA for the CDR3 is TGCAGTGCCCCGAGGGGGACAGGGATCAATCAGCCCCAGCATTTT. Protein sequence: CSAPRGTGINQPQHF.

This clonotype was counted many times. This sequence joins TRBV29-1 and TRBJ2-1; 9 bases map to TRBD2. The CDR3 is 17 amino acids. Germline lookup yields CDR1 SQVTM and CDR2 ANQGSEA. V was pared by 4 bases and J by 6 bases, with 16 bases of the junction left unmatched. The CDR3 sequence: CSVGRLAGTPQRNEQFF. The CDR3 bases are TGCAGCGTTGGGAGGCTAGCGGGAACCCCACAGCGCAATGAGCAGTTCTTC.

The chain's CDR3 is CASSKAVAGGSYEQYF. The CDR3 bases are TGTGCCAGCAGCAAAGCCGTAGCGGGGGGGTCCTACGAGCAGTACTTC. The chain links TRBV9 to TRBJ2-7, with 11 bases aligning to TRBD2. This CDR3 spans 16 amino acids. V lost 4 bases to trimming and J lost 1 base; unmatched junction nucleotides: 7. Germline lookup yields CDR1 SGDLS and CDR2 YYNGEE. Filled out from reference TRBV9 and TRBJ2-7, the complete variable domain reads DSGVTQTPKHLITATGQRVTLRCSPRSGDLSVYWYQQSLDQGLQFLIQYYNGEERAKGNILERFSAQQFPDLHSELNLSSLELGDSALYFCASSKAVAGGSYEQYFGPGTRLTVT.

This chain connects TRBV7-3 to TRBJ2-1; TRBD2 matches at 7 bases. This CDR3 spans 16 amino acids. The germline V gene has CDR1 SGHTA and CDR2 FQGTGA. V was clipped by 5 bases and J by 2 bases; unmatched bases: 9. This CDR3 is CASSLGIAGTYNEQFF. The CDR3, as DNA: TGTGCCAGCAGCCTGGGTATAGCGGGCACCTACAATGAGCAGTTCTTC. The full variable domain, completed using reference TRBV7-3 and TRBJ2-1, is GAGVSQTPSNKVTEKGKYVELRCDPISGHTALYWYRQSLGQGPEFLIYFQGTGAADDSGLPNDRFFAVRPEGSVSTLKIQRTERGDSAVYLCASSLGIAGTYNEQFFGPGTRLTVL.

This clonotype was observed a single time. J is TRBJ2-1 and V is TRBV2; D is possibly TRBD2 (6 bases). The CDR3 has 16 residues. Germline V gene data show CDR1 as SNHLY and CDR2 as FYNNEI. Trimming shortened V by 3 bases and J by 3 bases, and 15 bases separated the two germline ends. CDR3 nucleotide sequence: TGTGCCAGCAGTGATTTTACGGGAGCTCTCTACAATGAGCAGTTCTTC. Translating it yields CASSDFTGALYNEQFF.

This clonotype was seen ten or more times. CDR3 sequence (DNA): TGCAGTGCTCGGCCTACAGGTTCCAATTCACCCCTCCACTTT. Encoded protein: CSARPTGSNSPLHF. V is TRBV20-1 and J is TRBJ1-6; D might be TRBD1 (5 bases). The CDR3 is 14 residues long. Germline loops: CDR1 DFQATT, CDR2 SNEGSKA (reference sequence). V was pared by 5 bases and J by 7 bases, with 15 bases between.

This clonotype has at least ten counts. This sequence joins TRBV29-1 and TRBJ1-4, with D unclear. Germline assignment: CDR1 SQVTM and CDR2 ANQGSEA. Trimming left V 6 bases short and J 5 bases short, with 10 bases between. This CDR3 comprises 12 residues. Here the CDR3 DNA reads TGCAGCGTCGGGCTTTTAAATGAAAAACTGTTTTTT. Translation: CSVGLLNEKLFF.

The chain joins TRBV25-1 to TRBJ2-4; the D call may be TRBD1 or TRBD2 (5 bases each). Germline lookup yields CDR1 MGHDK and CDR2 SYGVNS. This CDR3 has 18 amino acids. Between the trimmed V and J ends, which lost 4 bases and 0 bases, there was a span of 19 bases. The DNA for the CDR3 is TGTGCCAGCAGTGGGGACGGCCCCCGAAAAGTAGCCAAAAACATTCAGTACTTC. It yields the protein CASSGDGPRKVAKNIQYF.

The chain carries TRBV20-1 and TRBJ2-1, with 9 bases identical to TRBD2. CDR3 length: 18 amino acids. Germline CDR1 DFQATT, CDR2 SNEGSKA (reference sequence). J lost 1 base, V lost 0 bases, and 10 bases had no gene match. This chain's CDR3 is CSARDSSGRTLSYNEQFF. The CDR3 DNA sequence: TGCAGTGCTAGAGATTCCAGCGGGAGGACTCTTTCCTACAATGAGCAGTTCTTC.

The V call is TRBV20-1, the J call TRBJ1-5; 8 nucleotides line up with TRBD1. The CDR3 is 17 residues long. V was clipped by 6 bases and J by 2 bases; unmatched bases: 15. In germline, CDR1 is DFQATT, CDR2 SNEGSKA (reference sequence). CDR3 in amino acids: CSALLLFGTGGNQPQHF. The DNA for the CDR3 is TGCAGTGCCCTTTTGCTCTTCGGGACAGGTGGCAATCAGCCCCAGCATTTT.

This clonotype was observed many times. The gene calls are TRBV29-1 and TRBJ2-7; the match to TRBD2 covers 7 bases. Germline CDR1 SQVTM, CDR2 ANQGSEA. There are 11 residues in the CDR3. V was pared by 7 bases and J by 7 bases, with 7 bases of the junction left unmatched. Here the CDR3 DNA reads TGCAGCGCCGAACTAGCGTGGGAGCAGTACTTC. Amino acids: CSAELAWEQYF.

This chain joins TRBV7-2 and TRBJ2-1, with 11 bases fitting TRBD2. Germline assignment: CDR1 SGHTA and CDR2 FQGNSA. The trim removed 6 bases at V and 5 bases at J, leaving 9 bases unmatched. The CDR3 totals 16 residues. The CDR3 region is CASRLTGTSGNNEQFF. CDR3 in DNA: TGTGCCAGCAGGTTAACCGGGACTAGCGGTAACAATGAGCAGTTCTTC.

The V gene is TRBV29-1, the J gene TRBJ2-1; no reliable D call. Germline-derived CDR1 and CDR2 are SQVTM and ANQGSEA. The CDR3 consists of 14 residues. The germline V and J ends were trimmed by 1 base and 4 bases, with 11 bases remaining between them. The CDR3 bases are TGCAGCGTTGAAGGGATCCGAAGGTACAATGAGCAGTTCTTC. Translated, it gives CSVEGIRRYNEQFF.

Only a few counts were recorded for this clonotype. V and J are TRBV27 and TRBJ2-7; D call uncertain. The CDR3 is 11 residues long. Germline V CDR1 and CDR2: MNHEY, SMNVEV (reference sequence). V was shortened by 5 bases and J by 3 bases, with 5 bases between the two germline ends. The CDR3 spells CASSTNYEQYF. DNA of the CDR3: TGTGCCAGCAGTACCAACTACGAGCAGTACTTC.

Many counts were recorded for this clonotype. The chain carries TRBV24-1 and TRBJ2-1, with 7 bases aligning to TRBD1. V trimming: 9 bases; J trimming: 5 bases; junction bases outside the gene matches: 3. The CDR3 is 12 amino acids. Germline loops: CDR1 KGHDR, CDR2 SFDVKD. The CDR3: CATLGQNNEQFF. The CDR3 coding sequence is TGTGCCACCCTGGGACAGAACAATGAGCAGTTCTTC.

The J gene is TRBJ2-3, the V gene TRBV2; D unclear. Trimming stripped 4 bases from V and 10 bases from J, with 9 bases between. Germline values: CDR1 SNHLY, CDR2 FYNNEI. This CDR3 spans 11 amino acids. The CDR3: CASSVRSSQYF. The DNA of the CDR3 is TGTGCCAGCAGTGTGCGCAGTTCGCAGTATTTT.

CDR3 nucleotides: TGCAGCGTTGATCCTTACGGACAGGATACAGACTATGGCTACACCTTC. It yields the protein CSVDPYGQDTDYGYTF. This rearrangement joins TRBV29-1 to TRBJ1-2; 7 nucleotides line up with TRBD1. V trimming: 3 bases; J trimming: 3 bases; junction bases outside the gene matches: 13. The CDR3 totals 16 residues. Per the germline V gene, CDR1 is SQVTM and CDR2 is ANQGSEA.

The genes are TRBV6-5 and TRBJ2-2; 10 positions match TRBD1. Trimming at V came to 4 bases and at J to 4 bases, leaving 3 bases not matched to a gene. The CDR3 has 15 amino acids. The germline V gene has CDR1 MNHEY and CDR2 SVGAGI. CDR3 nucleotide sequence: TGTGCCAGCAGTTTGGGACAGGGGACCACCGGGGAGCTGTTTTTT. It is translated as CASSLGQGTTGELFF.

The rearrangement joins TRBV25-1 to TRBJ2-1; TRBD2 aligns across 8 bases. V shed 9 bases, J shed 0 bases, and the junction held 19 bases outside the gene matches. Germline loops: CDR1 MGHDK, CDR2 SYGVNS. The CDR3 spans 19 residues. DNA for the CDR3: TGTGCCAGACGACAGGACAACCGGGACGGGAGGGCCTCCTACAATGAGCAGTTCTTC. It encodes CARRQDNRDGRASYNEQFF.

The count of this clonotype is one. The chain carries TRBV5-1 and TRBJ2-7; perhaps TRBD2 as D (5 bases). There are 15 residues in the CDR3. The germline V gene encodes CDR1 SGHRS and CDR2 YFSETQ. The V gene lost 3 bases and the J gene lost 6 bases, with 19 bases spanning the gap. CDR3 loop: CASSSLLPDGGEQYF. CDR3 in DNA: TGCGCCAGCAGCTCGCTCCTGCCGGATGGAGGCGAGCAGTACTTC.

This clonotype was counted many times. The chain has TRBV20-1 and TRBJ2-7, with 7 bases lining up with TRBD2. From germline, CDR1 is DFQATT and CDR2 SNEGSKA (reference sequence). The CDR3 extends over 16 amino acids. Germline trimming cut 0 bases from V and 3 bases from J; bases unmatched to any gene: 11. CDR3 nucleotides: TGCAGTGCTAGAGATTTCGGTTCTAGCGGCCACTACGAGCAGTACTTC. It yields the protein CSARDFGSSGHYEQYF.